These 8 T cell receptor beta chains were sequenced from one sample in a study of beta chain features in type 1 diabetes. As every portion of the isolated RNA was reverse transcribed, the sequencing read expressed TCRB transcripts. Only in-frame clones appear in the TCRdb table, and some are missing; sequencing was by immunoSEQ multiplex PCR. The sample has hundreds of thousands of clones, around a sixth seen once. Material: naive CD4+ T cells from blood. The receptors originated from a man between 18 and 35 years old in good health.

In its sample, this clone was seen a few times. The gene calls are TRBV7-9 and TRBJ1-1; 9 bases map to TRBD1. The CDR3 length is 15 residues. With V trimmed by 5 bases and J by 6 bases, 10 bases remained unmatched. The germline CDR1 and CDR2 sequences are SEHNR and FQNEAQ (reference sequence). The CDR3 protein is CASSPTGGRRAEAFF. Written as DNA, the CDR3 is TGTGCCAGCAGCCCGACAGGGGGGCGGAGGGCTGAAGCTTTCTTT. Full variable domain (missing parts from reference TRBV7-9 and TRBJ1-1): DTGVSQNPRHKITKRGQNVTFRCDPISEHNRLYWYRQTLGQGPEFLTYFQNEAQLEKSRLLSDRFSAERPKGSFSTLEIQRTEQGDSAMYLCASSPTGGRRAEAFFGQGTRLTVV.

The CDR3 DNA reads as TGCGCCAGCAGCTTGGATCCCTCGGGAAGGGATAGTGCTTTCTTT. Translating it yields CASSLDPSGRDSAFF. The rearrangement uses TRBV5-1 and TRBJ1-1; D not resolved. Trimming took off 0 bases at V and 11 bases at J, with 20 bases between the two ends. The CDR3 length is 15 residues. Germline CDR1 SGHRS, CDR2 YFSETQ.

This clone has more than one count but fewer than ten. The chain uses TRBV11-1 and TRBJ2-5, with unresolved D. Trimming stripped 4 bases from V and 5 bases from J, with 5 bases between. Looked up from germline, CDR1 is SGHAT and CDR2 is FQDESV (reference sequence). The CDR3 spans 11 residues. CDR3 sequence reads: CASSSRETQYF. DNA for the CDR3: TGTGCCAGCAGCTCAAGGGAGACCCAGTACTTC.

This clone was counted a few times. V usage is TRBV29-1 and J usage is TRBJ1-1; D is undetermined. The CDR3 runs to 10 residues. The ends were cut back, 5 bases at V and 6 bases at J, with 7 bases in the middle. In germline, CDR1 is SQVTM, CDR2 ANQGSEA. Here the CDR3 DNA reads TGCAGCGTTCGAGGGTCTGAAGCTTTCTTT. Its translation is CSVRGSEAFF.

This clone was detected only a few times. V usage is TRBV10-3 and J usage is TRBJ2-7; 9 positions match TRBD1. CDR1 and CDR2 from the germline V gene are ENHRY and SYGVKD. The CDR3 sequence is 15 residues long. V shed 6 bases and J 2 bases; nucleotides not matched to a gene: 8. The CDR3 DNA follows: TGTGCCATCAGGGGTACATGGGACAGGGCCTACGAGCAGTACTTC. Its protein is CAIRGTWDRAYEQYF.

The CDR3 region is CSVEANTDTQYF. The CDR3 DNA is TGCAGCGTTGAAGCGAACACAGATACGCAGTATTTT. V gene TRBV29-1 combines with J gene TRBJ2-3, with no clear D. Germline assignment: CDR1 SQVTM and CDR2 ANQGSEA. The V gene lost 1 base and the J gene lost 2 bases, with 4 bases spanning the gap. This CDR3 region has 12 residues.

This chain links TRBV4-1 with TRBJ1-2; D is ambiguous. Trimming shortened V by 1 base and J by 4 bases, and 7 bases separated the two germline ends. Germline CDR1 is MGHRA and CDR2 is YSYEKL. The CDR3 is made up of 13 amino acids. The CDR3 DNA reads TGCGCCAGCAGCCAAGTCGAGCGCTATGGCTACACCTTC. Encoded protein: CASSQVERYGYTF.

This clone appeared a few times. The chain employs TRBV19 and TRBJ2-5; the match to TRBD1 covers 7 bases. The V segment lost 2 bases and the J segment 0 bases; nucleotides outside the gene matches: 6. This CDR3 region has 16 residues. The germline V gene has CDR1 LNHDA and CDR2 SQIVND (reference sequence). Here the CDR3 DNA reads TGTGCCAGTAGTATAACCGGGACAGTAAACCAAGAGACCCAGTACTTC. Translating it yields CASSITGTVNQETQYF.